These 5 T cell receptor beta chains came from one sample sequenced in a study of vaccination effects on CD4 cells after COVID-19 (dated by TCRdb to between 2022 and 2023). No antigens are known for them. Libraries were constructed by the immunoSEQ multiplex PCR assay. Here the immuneACCESS table is served through TCRdb, limited to in-frame sequences with V and J called. Missing clones are a known gap in these copies; in checked studies unresolved V genes cover under half, and the rest lacks a known reason. The sample includes tens of thousands of clones, with around 70% observed a single time. The ten largest clonotypes hold about 2.2% of the sample. After less than eleven days of culture, CD4+ T cells were isolated with the EasySep CD4+ T cell isolation kit. Each participant got two doses of an mRNA SARS-CoV-2 vaccine, either BNT162b2 or mRNA-1273. The input for sequencing was CD4+ T cells from PBMCs cultured without peptide, taken after COVID-19 vaccination. The receptors stem from a human donor who received a COVID-19 vaccine.

This rearrangement joins TRBV5-4 to TRBJ2-6, with TRBD2 matching 11 bases. This CDR3 has 18 residues. In germline, CDR1 is SGHNT, CDR2 YYREEE (reference sequence). Trimming cost V 0 bases and J 2 bases; bases outside gene matches: 4. The CDR3 DNA reads as TGTGCCAGCAGCTTGGAAATAGCGGGGGGGCCTGGGGCCAACGTCCTGACTTTC. It codes for CASSLEIAGGPGANVLTF.

This clone appeared a few times. This rearrangement joins TRBV19 to TRBJ2-2; TRBD2 matches at 7 bases. The CDR3 runs to 15 residues. V lost 4 bases to trimming and J lost 4 bases; unmatched junction nucleotides: 6. The germline V gene has CDR1 LNHDA and CDR2 SQIVND (reference sequence). CDR3 residues: CASSREGRGTGELFF. DNA for the CDR3: TGTGCCAGTAGTAGGGAGGGGCGAGGCACCGGGGAGCTGTTTTTT.

The rearrangement links TRBV6-5 to TRBJ2-1; 9 nucleotides agree with TRBD2. V trimming: 5 bases; J trimming: 9 bases; junction bases outside the gene matches: 11. The CDR3 runs 15 residues. Germline CDR1 MNHEY, CDR2 SVGAGI. The CDR3 coding sequence is TGTGCCAGCAGTAGCCCGGCGGGGGGGTATTTTGAGCAGTTCTTC. Translation: CASSSPAGGYFEQFF.

The chain has TRBV6-6 and TRBJ2-2, with 11 positions matching TRBD2. Trimming removed 5 bases from V and 3 bases from J; junction bases left unmatched: 5. This CDR3 spans 16 amino acids. The germline gives CDR1 MNHNY, CDR2 SVGAGI (reference sequence). CDR3 sequence (DNA): TGTGCCAGCAGTGGACCGGGACTAGCGGACACCGGGGAGCTGTTTTTT. The encoded protein is CASSGPGLADTGELFF.

Here the CDR3 DNA reads TGTGCCAGCAGATCGGACCGGAGCACAGATACGCAGTATTTT. Protein sequence: CASRSDRSTDTQYF. J is TRBJ2-3 and V is TRBV2; D gene ambiguous. The germline V and J ends were trimmed by 6 bases and 0 bases, with 10 bases remaining between them. CDR3 size: 14 residues. Germline V gives CDR1 SNHLY, CDR2 FYNNEI.